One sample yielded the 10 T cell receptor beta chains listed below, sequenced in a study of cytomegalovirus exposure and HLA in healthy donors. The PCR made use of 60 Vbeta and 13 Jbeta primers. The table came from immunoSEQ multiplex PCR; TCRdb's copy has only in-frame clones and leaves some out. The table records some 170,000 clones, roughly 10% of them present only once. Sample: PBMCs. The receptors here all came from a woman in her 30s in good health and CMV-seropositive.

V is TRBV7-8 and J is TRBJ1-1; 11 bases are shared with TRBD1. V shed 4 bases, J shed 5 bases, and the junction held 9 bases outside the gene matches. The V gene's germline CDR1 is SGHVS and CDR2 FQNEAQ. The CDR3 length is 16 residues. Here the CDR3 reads CASSSHRGQGGTEAFF. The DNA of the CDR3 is TGTGCCAGCAGCTCCCATCGGGGACAGGGGGGTACTGAAGCTTTCTTT.

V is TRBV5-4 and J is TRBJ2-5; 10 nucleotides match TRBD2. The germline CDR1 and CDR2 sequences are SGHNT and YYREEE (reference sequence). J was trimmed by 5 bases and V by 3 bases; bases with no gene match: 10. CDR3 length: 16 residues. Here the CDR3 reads CASSSPAGGFRETQYF. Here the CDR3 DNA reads TGTGCCAGCAGCTCTCCAGCGGGAGGGTTTCGGGAGACCCAGTACTTC.

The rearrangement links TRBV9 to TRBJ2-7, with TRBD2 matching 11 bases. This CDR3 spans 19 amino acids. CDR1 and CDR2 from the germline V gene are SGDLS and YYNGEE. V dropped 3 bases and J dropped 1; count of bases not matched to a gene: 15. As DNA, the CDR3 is TGTGCCAGCAGCGCTTCCGGGACTAGCGGTCTGGCGGGATCCTACGAGCAGTACTTC. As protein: CASSASGTSGLAGSYEQYF.

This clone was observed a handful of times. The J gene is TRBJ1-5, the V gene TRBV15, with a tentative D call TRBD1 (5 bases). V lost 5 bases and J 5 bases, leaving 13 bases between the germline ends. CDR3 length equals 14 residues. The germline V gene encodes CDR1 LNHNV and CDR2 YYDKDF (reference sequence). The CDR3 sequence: CATSPGFVDQPQHF. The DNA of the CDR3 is TGTGCCACCAGCCCAGGGTTCGTGGATCAGCCCCAGCATTTT. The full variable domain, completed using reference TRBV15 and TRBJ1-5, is DAMVIQNPRYQVTQFGKPVTLSCSQTLNHNVMYWYQQKSSQAPKLLFHYYDKDFNNEADTPDNFQSRRPNTSFCFLDIRSPGLGDTAMYLCATSPGFVDQPQHFGDGTRLSIL.

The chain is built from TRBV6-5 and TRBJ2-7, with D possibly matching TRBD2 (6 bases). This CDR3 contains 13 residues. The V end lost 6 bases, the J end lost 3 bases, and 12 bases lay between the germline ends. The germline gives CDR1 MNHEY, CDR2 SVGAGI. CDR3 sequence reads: CASSRGDGYEQYF. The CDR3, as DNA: TGTGCCAGCAGCCGCGGGGACGGCTACGAGCAGTACTTC.

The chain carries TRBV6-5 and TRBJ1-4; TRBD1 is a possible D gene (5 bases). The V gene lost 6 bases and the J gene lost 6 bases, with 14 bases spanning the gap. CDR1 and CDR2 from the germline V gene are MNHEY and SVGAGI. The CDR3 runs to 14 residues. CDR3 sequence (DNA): TGTGCCAGCAGCTTCGACAGCACCTATGAAAAACTGTTTTTT. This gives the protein CASSFDSTYEKLFF.

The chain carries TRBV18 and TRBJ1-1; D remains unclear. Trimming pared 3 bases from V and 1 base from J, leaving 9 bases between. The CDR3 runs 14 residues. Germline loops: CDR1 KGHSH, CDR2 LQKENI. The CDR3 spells CASSPETRNTEAFF. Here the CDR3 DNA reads TGTGCCAGCTCACCCGAGACAAGGAACACTGAAGCTTTCTTT.

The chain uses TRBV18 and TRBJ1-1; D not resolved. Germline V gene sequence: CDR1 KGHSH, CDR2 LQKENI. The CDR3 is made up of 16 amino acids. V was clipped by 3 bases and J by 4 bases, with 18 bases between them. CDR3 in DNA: TGTGCCAGCTCACCCGAGACCGACTTTGGGAGCACTGAAGCTTTCTTT. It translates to CASSPETDFGSTEAFF.

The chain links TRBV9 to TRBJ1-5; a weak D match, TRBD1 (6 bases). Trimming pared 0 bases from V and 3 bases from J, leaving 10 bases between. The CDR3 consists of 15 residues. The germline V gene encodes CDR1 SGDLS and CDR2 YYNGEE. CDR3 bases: TGTGCCAGCAGCGTAGGGGGACACCTCAATCAGCCCCAGCATTTT. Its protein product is CASSVGGHLNQPQHF.

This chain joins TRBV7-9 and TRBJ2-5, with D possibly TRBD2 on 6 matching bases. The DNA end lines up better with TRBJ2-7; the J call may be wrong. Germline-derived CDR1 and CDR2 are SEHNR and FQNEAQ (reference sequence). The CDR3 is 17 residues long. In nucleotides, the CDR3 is TGTGCCAGCAGCTTATCAGCCAGGACTACCAACCGCTACGAGCAGTACTTC. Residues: CASSLSARTTNRYEQYF.